The clone carrying this TCR beta chain was seen more than once but under ten times. This record belongs to a study of shared clonotypes between healthy human individuals. Here immunoSEQ multiplex PCR was the method, and the copy in TCRdb shows in-frame clones only, minus some. The sample records about 490,000 clones, more than 75% being singletons. CDR3 length: 15 residues. Germline lookup yields CDR1 SGHRS and CDR2 YFSETQ. Trimming took 0 bases from V and 7 from J; bases not matched to a gene: 7. The genes are TRBV5-1 and TRBJ2-1; 7 positions match TRBD2. This TCR came from a middle-aged woman in good health. Some clones in this sample may be carry-over from other donors' samples. The sample taken for sequencing was PBMCs. In DNA, the CDR3 is TGCGCCAGCAGCTTGGATGCGGGAGCTAGGAATGAGCAGTTCTTC. Translated, it gives CASSLDAGARNEQFF.